Presented here are 13 T cell receptor beta chains from one specimen sequenced in a study of cytomegalovirus exposure and HLA in healthy donors. Vbeta (60) and Jbeta (13) primers were used in the PCR. Method: immunoSEQ multiplex PCR; TCRdb's copy keeps in-frame clones and lacks some. The sample lists about 100,000 clones, roughly three quarters occurring once. The sequencing input was PBMCs. These receptor sequences come from a man in his forties or fifties in good health and CMV-seropositive.

The table lists this clone with a few counts. The CDR3, as DNA: TGTGCCTGGAGGACTAGCGGGAGAGGTTACGAGCAGTACTTC. As protein: CAWRTSGRGYEQYF. The V and J genes are TRBV30 and TRBJ2-7, with 12 bases that match TRBD2. V trimming: 3 bases; J trimming: 4 bases; junction bases outside the gene matches: 4. The CDR3 extends over 14 amino acids. CDR1 is GTSNPN and CDR2 is SVGIG in the germline V gene (reference sequence).

V is TRBV18 and J is TRBJ2-7; D is perhaps TRBD1 (6 bases). The CDR3 has 14 residues. Per germline, CDR1 KGHSH and CDR2 LQKENI. V was shortened by 3 bases and J by 3 bases, with 12 bases between the two germline ends. The CDR3 DNA sequence: TGTGCCAGCTCACCCGGTGGACAGAACTACGAGCAGTACTTC. Amino acid sequence: CASSPGGQNYEQYF.

The chain links TRBV4-3 to TRBJ2-5; possibly TRBD2 for D (5 bases). This CDR3 spans 12 amino acids. Trimming cost V 0 bases and J 8 bases, with 7 bases left between them. CDR1 is LGHNA, CDR2 YSLEER, per germline. The CDR3 sequence is CASSQERETQYF. The CDR3 DNA reads as TGCGCCAGCAGCCAAGAACGGGAAACCCAGTACTTC.

This sequence joins TRBV27 and TRBJ2-7; the match to TRBD2 covers 7 bases. The CDR3 covers 15 residues. The germline gives CDR1 MNHEY, CDR2 SMNVEV (reference sequence). Trimming cost V 0 bases and J 3 bases; bases outside gene matches: 5. CDR3 region: CASSLSILAVYEQYF. The CDR3 coding sequence is TGTGCCAGCAGTTTATCGATCCTAGCGGTCTACGAGCAGTACTTC.

The rearrangement uses TRBV5-8 and TRBJ2-7; maybe TRBD1 (6 bases). The ends were cut back, 1 base at V and 0 bases at J, with 8 bases in the middle. Germline V gene lookup returns CDR1 SGHTS and CDR2 YDEGEE. The CDR3 length is 14 residues. Written as DNA, the CDR3 is TGTGCCAGCAGCTTGCAGGGGACCTCCTACGAGCAGTACTTC. Protein product: CASSLQGTSYEQYF.

V usage is TRBV5-1 and J usage is TRBJ1-2; D is possibly TRBD1 (6 bases). CDR1 is SGHRS and CDR2 is YFSETQ in the germline V gene. The CDR3 covers 14 residues. Trimming stripped 0 bases from V and 7 bases from J, with 13 bases between. The CDR3 spells CASSLGTEKIGYTF. The CDR3 bases are TGCGCCAGCAGCTTGGGGACAGAAAAAATTGGCTACACCTTC.

The chain joins TRBV7-2 to TRBJ2-7; 7 bases align to TRBD1. Germline assignment: CDR1 SGHTA and CDR2 FQGNSA. Trimming cost V 5 bases and J 0 bases; bases outside gene matches: 4. The CDR3 is made up of 14 amino acids. For the CDR3, the DNA is TGTGCCAGCAGCCCGCAGGGGGACTCCTACGAGCAGTACTTC. Protein sequence: CASSPQGDSYEQYF.

In its sample, this clone was seen a few times. This chain links TRBV28 with TRBJ1-2; tentatively, D is TRBD1 (6 bases). CDR1 is MDHEN and CDR2 is SYDVKM in the germline V gene. V shed 8 bases and J shed 8 bases, with 12 bases lying between them. The CDR3 is made up of 11 amino acids. The CDR3 nucleotides are TGTGCCAGCGGAAGGACAGACGGCTACACCTTC. It encodes CASGRTDGYTF.

The chain has TRBV7-2 and TRBJ1-2; D not resolved. CDR1 and CDR2 from the germline V gene are SGHTA and FQGNSA. V lost 3 bases and J 5 bases, leaving 16 bases between the germline ends. The CDR3 has 15 residues. DNA for the CDR3: TGTGCCAGCAGCTTCGAACTGAACGACTTTTATGGCTACACCTTC. Residues: CASSFELNDFYGYTF.

This clone occurred once. This chain connects TRBV28 to TRBJ1-4; TRBD1 might be the D (6 bases). V lost 5 bases, J lost 6 bases, and 16 bases lay in between. Germline CDR1 reads MDHEN; CDR2 reads SYDVKM. The CDR3 runs to 15 residues. This CDR3 is CASSTAQGSYEKLFF. Written as DNA, the CDR3 is TGTGCCAGCAGTACAGCCCAGGGGTCGTATGAAAAACTGTTTTTT.

V and J are TRBV9 and TRBJ2-2; D is ambiguous. CDR3 length equals 12 residues. Germline V CDR1 and CDR2: SGDLS, YYNGEE. V was cut by 3 bases and J by 7 bases, with 7 bases left in between. The CDR3 nucleotides are TGTGCCAGCAGCGGCTCGGGCGGGGAGCTGTTTTTT. Translated, it gives CASSGSGGELFF.

The rearrangement links TRBV5-6 to TRBJ2-7, with 9 bases fitting TRBD1. CDR1 and CDR2 from the germline V gene are SGHDT and YYEEEE. This CDR3 is built from 12 residues. Germline trimming cut 5 bases from V and 6 bases from J; bases unmatched to any gene: 3. The CDR3 region has the DNA TGTGCCAGCAGGTACAGGGGGCTCGAGCAGTACGTC. This encodes CASRYRGLEQYV.

The chain joins TRBV5-1 to TRBJ1-2; 8 nucleotides agree with TRBD1. CDR1 is SGHRS and CDR2 is YFSETQ in the germline V gene. V lost 3 bases, J lost 8 bases, and 9 bases stayed unmatched. The CDR3 totals 14 residues. CDR3 protein: CASSSQGAGEGYTF. CDR3 in DNA: TGCGCCAGCAGCTCCCAGGGGGCAGGTGAGGGCTACACCTTC. Full variable domain (rest looked up from reference TRBV5-1 and TRBJ1-2): KAGVTQTPRYLIKTRGQQVTLSCSPISGHRSVSWYQQTPGQGLQFLFEYFSETQRNKGNFPGRFSGRQFSNSRSEMNVSTLELGDSALYLCASSSQGAGEGYTFGSGTRLTVV.